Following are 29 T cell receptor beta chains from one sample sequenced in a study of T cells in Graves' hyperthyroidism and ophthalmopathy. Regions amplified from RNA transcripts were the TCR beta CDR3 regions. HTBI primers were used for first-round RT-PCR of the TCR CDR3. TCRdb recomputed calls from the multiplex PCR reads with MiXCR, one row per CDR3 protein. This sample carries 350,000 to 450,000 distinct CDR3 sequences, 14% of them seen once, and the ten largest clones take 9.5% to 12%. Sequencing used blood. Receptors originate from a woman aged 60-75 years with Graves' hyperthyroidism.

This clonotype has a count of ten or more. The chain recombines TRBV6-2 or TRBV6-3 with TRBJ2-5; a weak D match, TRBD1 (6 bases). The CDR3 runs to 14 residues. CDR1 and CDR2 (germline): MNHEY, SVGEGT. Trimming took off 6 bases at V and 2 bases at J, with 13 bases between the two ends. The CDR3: CASRTPGQQETQYF. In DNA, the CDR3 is TGTGCCAGCAGAACCCCGGGACAACAAGAGACCCAGTACTTC.

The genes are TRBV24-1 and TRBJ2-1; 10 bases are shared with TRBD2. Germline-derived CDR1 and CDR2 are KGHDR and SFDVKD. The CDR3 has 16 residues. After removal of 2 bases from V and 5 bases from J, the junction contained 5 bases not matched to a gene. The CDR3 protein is CATSDSASGRDNEQFF. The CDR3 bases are TGTGCCACCAGTGATTCCGCGAGCGGGAGGGACAATGAGCAGTTCTTC.

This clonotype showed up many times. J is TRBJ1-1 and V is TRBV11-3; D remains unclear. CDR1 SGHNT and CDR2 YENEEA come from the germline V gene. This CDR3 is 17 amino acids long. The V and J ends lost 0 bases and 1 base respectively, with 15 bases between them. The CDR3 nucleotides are TGTGCCAGCAGCTTAGATATCTTGATCGGGCGGAACACTGAAGCTTTCTTT. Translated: CASSLDILIGRNTEAFF. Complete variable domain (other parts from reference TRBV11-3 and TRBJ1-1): EAGVVQSPRYKIIEKKQPVAFWCNPISGHNTLYWYLQNLGQGPELLIRYENEEAVDDSQLPKDRFSAERLKGVDSTLKIQPAELGDSAVYLCASSLDILIGRNTEAFFGQGTRLTVV.

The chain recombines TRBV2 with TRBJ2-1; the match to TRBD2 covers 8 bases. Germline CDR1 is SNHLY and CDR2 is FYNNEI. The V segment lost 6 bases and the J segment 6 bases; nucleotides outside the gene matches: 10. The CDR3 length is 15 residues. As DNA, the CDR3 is TGTGCCAGCAGACGAGAAAGCGGGAGTGTCAATGAGCAGTTCTTC. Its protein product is CASRRESGSVNEQFF.

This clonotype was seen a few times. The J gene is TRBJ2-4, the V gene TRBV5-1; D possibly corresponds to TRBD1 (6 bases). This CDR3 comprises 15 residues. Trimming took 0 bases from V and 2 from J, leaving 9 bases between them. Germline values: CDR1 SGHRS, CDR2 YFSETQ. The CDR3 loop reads CASSLGGGPKNIQYF. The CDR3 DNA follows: TGCGCCAGCAGCTTGGGAGGGGGACCCAAAAACATTCAGTACTTC.

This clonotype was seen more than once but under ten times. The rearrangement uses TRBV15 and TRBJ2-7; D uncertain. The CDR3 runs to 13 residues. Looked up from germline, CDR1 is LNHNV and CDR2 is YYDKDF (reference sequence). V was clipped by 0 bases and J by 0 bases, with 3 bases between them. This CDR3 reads CATSRDPSYEQYF. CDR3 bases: TGTGCCACCAGCAGAGACCCCTCCTACGAGCAGTACTTC.

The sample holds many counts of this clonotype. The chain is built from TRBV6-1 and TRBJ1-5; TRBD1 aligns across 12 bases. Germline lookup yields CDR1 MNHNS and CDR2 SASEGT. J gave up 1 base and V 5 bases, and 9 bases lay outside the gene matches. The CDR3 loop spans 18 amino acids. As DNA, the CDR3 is TGTGCCAGCAGTTACGGGACAGGGGGCGAAGTAAGCAATCAGCCCCAGCATTTT. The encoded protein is CASSYGTGGEVSNQPQHF.

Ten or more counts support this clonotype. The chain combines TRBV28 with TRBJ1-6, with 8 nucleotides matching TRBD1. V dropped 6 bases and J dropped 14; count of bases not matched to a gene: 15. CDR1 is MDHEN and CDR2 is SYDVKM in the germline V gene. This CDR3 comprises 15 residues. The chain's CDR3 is CASSLTTGDRVALHF. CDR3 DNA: TGTGCCAGCAGCTTGACGACAGGGGACCGGGTGGCCCTCCACTTT.

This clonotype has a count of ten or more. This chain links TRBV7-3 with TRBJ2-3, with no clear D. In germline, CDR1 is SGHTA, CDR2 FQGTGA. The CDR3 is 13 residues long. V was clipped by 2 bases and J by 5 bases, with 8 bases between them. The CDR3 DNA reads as TGTGCCAGCAGCTTAGGATCCCAAGATACGCAGTATTTT. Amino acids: CASSLGSQDTQYF. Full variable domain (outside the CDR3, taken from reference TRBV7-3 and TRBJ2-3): GAGVSQTPSNKVTEKGKYVELRCDPISGHTALYWYRQSLGQGPEFLIYFQGTGAADDSGLPNDRFFAVRPEGSVSTLKIQRTERGDSAVYLCASSLGSQDTQYFGPGTRLTVL.

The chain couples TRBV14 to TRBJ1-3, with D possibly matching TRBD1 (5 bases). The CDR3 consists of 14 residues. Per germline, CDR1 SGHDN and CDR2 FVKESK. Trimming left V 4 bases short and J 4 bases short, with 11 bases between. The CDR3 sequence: CASSPRTFGNTIYF. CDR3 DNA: TGTGCCAGCAGCCCGCGGACATTCGGAAACACCATATATTTT. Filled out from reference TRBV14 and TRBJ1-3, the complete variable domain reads EAGVTQFPSHSVIEKGQTVTLRCDPISGHDNLYWYRRVMGKEIKFLLHFVKESKQDESGMPNNRFLAERTGGTYSTLKVQPAELEDSGVYFCASSPRTFGNTIYFGEGSWLTVV.

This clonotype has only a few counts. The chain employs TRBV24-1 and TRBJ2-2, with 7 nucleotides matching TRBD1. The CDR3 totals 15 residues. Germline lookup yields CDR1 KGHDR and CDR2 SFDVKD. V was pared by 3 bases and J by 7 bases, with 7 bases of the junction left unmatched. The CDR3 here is CATSDPSTGFGELFF. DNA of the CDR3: TGTGCCACCAGTGATCCATCGACAGGGTTCGGGGAGCTGTTTTTT.

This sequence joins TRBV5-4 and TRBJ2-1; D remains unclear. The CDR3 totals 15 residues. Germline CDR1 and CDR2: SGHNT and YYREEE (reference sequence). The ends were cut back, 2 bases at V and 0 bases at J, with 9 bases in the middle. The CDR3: CASSFGVSSYNEQFF. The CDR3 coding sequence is TGTGCCAGCAGCTTCGGAGTTAGCTCCTACAATGAGCAGTTCTTC.

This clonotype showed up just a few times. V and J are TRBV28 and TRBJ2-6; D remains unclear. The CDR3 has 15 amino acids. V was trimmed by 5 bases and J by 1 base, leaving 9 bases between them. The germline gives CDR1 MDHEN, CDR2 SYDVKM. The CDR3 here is CASSRLTSGANVLTF. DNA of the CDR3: TGTGCCAGCAGTCGCCTAACTTCTGGGGCCAACGTCCTGACTTTC.

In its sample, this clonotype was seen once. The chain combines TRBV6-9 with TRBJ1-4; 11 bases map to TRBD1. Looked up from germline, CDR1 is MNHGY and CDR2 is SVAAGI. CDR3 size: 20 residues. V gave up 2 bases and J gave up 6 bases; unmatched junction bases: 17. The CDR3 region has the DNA TGTGCCAGCAGTTATATATACGCGGGACAGGGGGAGTTAGTGGATGAAAAACTGTTTTTT. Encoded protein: CASSYIYAGQGELVDEKLFF.

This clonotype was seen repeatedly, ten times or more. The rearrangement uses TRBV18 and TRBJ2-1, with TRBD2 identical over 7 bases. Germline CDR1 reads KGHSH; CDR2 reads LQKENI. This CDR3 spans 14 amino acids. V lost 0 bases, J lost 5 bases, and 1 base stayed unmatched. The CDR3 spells CASSPPGGNNEQFF. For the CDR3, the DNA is TGTGCCAGCTCACCACCGGGAGGGAACAATGAGCAGTTCTTC.

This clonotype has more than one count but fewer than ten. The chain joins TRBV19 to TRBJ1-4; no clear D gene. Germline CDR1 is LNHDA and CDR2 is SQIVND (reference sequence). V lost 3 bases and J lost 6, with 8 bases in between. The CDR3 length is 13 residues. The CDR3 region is CASSISGDEKLFF. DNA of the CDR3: TGTGCCAGTAGTATTTCGGGAGATGAAAAACTGTTTTTT.

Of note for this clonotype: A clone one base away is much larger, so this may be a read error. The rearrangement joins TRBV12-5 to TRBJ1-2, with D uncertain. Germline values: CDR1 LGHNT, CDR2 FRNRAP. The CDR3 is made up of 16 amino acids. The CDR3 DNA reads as TGTGCTAGTGGTTCCACCCTCGACGCTTCTTACTATGGCTACATCTTC. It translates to CASGSTLDASYYGYIF.

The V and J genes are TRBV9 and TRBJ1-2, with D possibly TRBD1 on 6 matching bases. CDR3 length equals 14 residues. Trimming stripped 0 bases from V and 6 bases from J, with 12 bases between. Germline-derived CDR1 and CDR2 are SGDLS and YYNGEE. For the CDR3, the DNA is TGTGCCAGCAGCGTAGCACAGGGCTTAAATGGCTACACCTTC. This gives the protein CASSVAQGLNGYTF.

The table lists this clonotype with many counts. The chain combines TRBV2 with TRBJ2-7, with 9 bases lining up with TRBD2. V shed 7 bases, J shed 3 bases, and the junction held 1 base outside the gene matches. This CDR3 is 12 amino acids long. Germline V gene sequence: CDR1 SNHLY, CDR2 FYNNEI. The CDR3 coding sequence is TGTGCCAGCACGACTAGCGGCTACGAGCAGTACTTC. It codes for CASTTSGYEQYF.

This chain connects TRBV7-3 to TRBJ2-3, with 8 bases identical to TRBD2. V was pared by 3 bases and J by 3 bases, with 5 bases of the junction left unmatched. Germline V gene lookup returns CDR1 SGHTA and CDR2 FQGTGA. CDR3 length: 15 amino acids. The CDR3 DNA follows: TGTGCCAGCAGCTTTGATGCGGGAGGAACAGATACGCAGTATTTT. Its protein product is CASSFDAGGTDTQYF.

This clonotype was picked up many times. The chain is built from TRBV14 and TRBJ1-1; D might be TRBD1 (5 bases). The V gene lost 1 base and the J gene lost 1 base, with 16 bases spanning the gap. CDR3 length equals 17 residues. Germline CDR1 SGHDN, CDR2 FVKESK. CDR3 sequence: CASSQGIRFGGNTEAFF. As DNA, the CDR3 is TGTGCCAGCAGCCAAGGCATACGATTCGGGGGGAACACTGAAGCTTTCTTT.

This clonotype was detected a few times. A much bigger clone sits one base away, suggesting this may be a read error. CDR3 sequence reads: CASPPPWGRSSYNEQFF. CDR3 DNA sequence: TGTGCCAGCCCACCACCGTGGGGCCGTAGCTCCTACAATGAGCAGTTCTTC. This chain joins TRBV18 and TRBJ2-1; D possibly corresponds to TRBD1 (5 bases). The CDR3 is made up of 17 amino acids. The V gene's germline CDR1 is KGHSH and CDR2 LQKENI.

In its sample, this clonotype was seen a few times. CDR3 DNA: TGTGCCAGCAGGACCGGGACAGGGGGCTACGGCTATGGCTACACCTTC. It translates to CASRTGTGGYGYGYTF. V and J are TRBV2 and TRBJ1-2, with TRBD1 matching over 12 bases. Germline V lookup: CDR1 SNHLY, CDR2 FYNNEI. V lost 6 bases to trimming and J lost 4 bases; unmatched junction nucleotides: 9. The CDR3 extends over 16 amino acids.

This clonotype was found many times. Here the CDR3 reads CARSQGWGSTGELFF. Written as DNA, the CDR3 is TGTGCCAGATCCCAAGGTTGGGGGAGCACCGGGGAGCTGTTTTTT. The chain links TRBV2 to TRBJ2-2; the D call may be TRBD1 or TRBD2 (5 bases each). V was shortened by 9 bases and J by 4 bases, with 18 bases between the two germline ends. CDR1 SNHLY and CDR2 FYNNEI come from the germline V gene. The CDR3 is 15 residues long.

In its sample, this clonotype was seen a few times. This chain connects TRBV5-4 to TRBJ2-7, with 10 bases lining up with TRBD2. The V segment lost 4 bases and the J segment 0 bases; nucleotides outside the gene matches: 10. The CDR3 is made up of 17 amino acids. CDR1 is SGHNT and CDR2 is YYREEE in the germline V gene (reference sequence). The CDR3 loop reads CASSRYPLAGFSYEQYF. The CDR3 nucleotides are TGTGCCAGCAGCCGCTATCCACTAGCGGGATTCTCCTACGAGCAGTACTTC.

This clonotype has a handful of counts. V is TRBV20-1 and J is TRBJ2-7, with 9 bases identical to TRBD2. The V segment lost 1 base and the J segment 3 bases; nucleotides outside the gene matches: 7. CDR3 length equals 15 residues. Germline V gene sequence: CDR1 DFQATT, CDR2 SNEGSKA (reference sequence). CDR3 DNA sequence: TGCAGTGCTAGAGTAGGGCGGGAGGGACGCTACGAGCAGTACTTC. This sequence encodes CSARVGREGRYEQYF.

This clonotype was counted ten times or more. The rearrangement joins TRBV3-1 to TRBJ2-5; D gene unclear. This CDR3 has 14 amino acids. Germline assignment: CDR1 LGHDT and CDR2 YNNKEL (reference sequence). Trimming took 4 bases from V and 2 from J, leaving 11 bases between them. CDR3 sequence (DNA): TGTGCCAGCAGCCGCCCAGGACCGCAAGAGACCCAGTACTTC. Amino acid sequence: CASSRPGPQETQYF.

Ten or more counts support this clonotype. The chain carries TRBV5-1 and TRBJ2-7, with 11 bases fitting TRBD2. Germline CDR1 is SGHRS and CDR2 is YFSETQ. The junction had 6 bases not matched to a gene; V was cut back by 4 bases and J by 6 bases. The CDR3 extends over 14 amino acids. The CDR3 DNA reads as TGCGCCAGCAGCCTTACTAGCGGGAGTCTCGAGCAGTACTTC. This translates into CASSLTSGSLEQYF.

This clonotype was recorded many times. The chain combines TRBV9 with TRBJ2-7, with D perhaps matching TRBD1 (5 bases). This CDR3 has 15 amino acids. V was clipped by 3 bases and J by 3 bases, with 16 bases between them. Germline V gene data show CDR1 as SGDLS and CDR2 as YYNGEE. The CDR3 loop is CASSETPGSLYEQYF. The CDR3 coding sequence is TGTGCCAGCAGCGAAACGCCAGGGTCCCTCTACGAGCAGTACTTC.